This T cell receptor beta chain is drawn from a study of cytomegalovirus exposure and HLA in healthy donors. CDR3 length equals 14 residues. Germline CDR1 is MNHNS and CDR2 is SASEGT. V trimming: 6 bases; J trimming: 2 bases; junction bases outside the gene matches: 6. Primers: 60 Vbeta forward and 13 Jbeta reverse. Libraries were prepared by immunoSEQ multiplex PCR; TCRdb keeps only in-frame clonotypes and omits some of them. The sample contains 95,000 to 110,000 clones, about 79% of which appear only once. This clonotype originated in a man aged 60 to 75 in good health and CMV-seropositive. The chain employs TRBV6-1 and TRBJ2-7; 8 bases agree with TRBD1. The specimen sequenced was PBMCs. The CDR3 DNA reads TGTGCCAGCAGCGGTCACAGGGGGGCCTACGAGCAGTACTTC. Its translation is CASSGHRGAYEQYF.